This T cell receptor (beta chain) was recorded in a study of T-cell reconstitution after alpha-beta-depleted transplantation in children. A library of TCRbeta sequences, prepared with unique molecular identifiers, was generated. Using its own MiXCR run on the PCR reads, TCRdb lists one record per CDR3 protein. The data show around 130,000 distinct CDR3 sequences, about 9.6% seen once. The TCR sequence derives from a girl under two years old who had a stem cell transplant for combined immunodeficiency, so the T cells may come from the graft donor. The material sequenced was PBMCs, mostly from graft donor cells, taken 180 days after TCRalphabeta/CD19-depleted stem cell transplant.

The CDR3 DNA reads TGCAGTGCTAACGACAGGGAATACGAGCAGTACTTC. It encodes CSANDREYEQYF. The V gene is TRBV20-1, the J gene TRBJ2-7, with 7 bases that match TRBD1. The CDR3 covers 12 residues. Germline V gives CDR1 DFQATT, CDR2 SNEGSKA (reference sequence). Trimming cost V 4 bases and J 4 bases; bases outside gene matches: 4.